Below, one T cell receptor beta chain is given with its context. The target of this receptor is not known. It has no much larger one-base neighbor in the sample; base qualities were not kept. PBMCs were isolated by Ficoll-Paque density gradient centrifugation. The germline ends are 14 bases apart after V is trimmed by 5 bases and J by 0 bases. CDR1 and CDR2, per the germline V gene, are SGHTA and FQGNSA. The CDR3 runs 16 residues from the cysteine to the phenylalanine. The DNA shown is the 48-base CDR3, in frame from base 1. This specimen comes from a study of T-cell memory formation after mild COVID-19 (dated by TCRdb to about 2021). Looking at the study overall: Most TCR sequence clusters were specific to one of the two donors. T-cell clones expanding and contracting after mild COVID-19 in a couple of donors were tracked by longitudinal TCRalpha and TCRbeta repertoire sequencing. The cohort was made up of two young adult volunteers, one female and one male, who were previously healthy. The study at large found these results: The study covered only a couple of mild cases, and larger cohorts including severe cases with pre-infection samples were considered necessary. Contracting CD4+ clones were found mainly in CM and EM memory subsets, while CD8+ clones were enriched in EMRA. Some responding clones were detected in pre-infection memory, suggesting pre-existing cross-reactive memory T cells joined the SARS-CoV-2 response. Whether the second-wave clones peaking on day 37 were SARS-CoV-2 specific was not confirmed. From day 15 to 85, contracting clones showed balanced CD4/CD8 phenotypes, whereas a second wave of clones that expanded from day 15 to 37 leaned towards CD4+.

The data were produced on an Illumina NovaSeq 6000. TCRalpha and TCRbeta cDNA libraries were constructed by 5'RACE with constant-segment primers, with sample barcodes and unique molecular identifiers being introduced. RNA was extracted from every sample with Trizol reagent. Libraries were amplified in two PCR steps, with a second sample barcode and Illumina TruSeq adapters added in the second step. Sequencing of the libraries was done on an Illumina NovaSeq, producing 2 x 150 bp paired-end reads. Per the authors' processing: The reads were demultiplexed and collapsed into UMI-guided consensus sequences using migec v1.2.7. Using mixcr v2.1.11, UMI consensuses were aligned to TRA and TRB V and J templates and then assembled into clonotypes. A clonotype was counted as expanded or contracted only if both edgeR and NoisET called the change significant, with noise models trained on biological replicates. For edgeR calls, a false discovery rate-adjusted p below 0.01 and a log2 fold-change threshold of 1 were applied. As an exploratory analysis of dynamics, PCA with hierarchical clustering was applied to max-normalized trajectories of the 1000 most abundant clonotypes. The CD4 or CD8 phenotype of responding clones was assigned using the separately sequenced CD4+ and CD8+ repertoires. TCRdb itself trimmed the public reads at Q25 with fastp, ran MiXCR and retained productive beta chains. Rows matching on CDR3 protein sequence are summarized as one entry with the most common DNA and genes. For this entry, the V and J calls and clone size follow TCRdb and not the study's own pipeline. Here the sample has under 35,000 distinct CDR3 sequences; around 21% occur a single time. The ten biggest clones cover approximately 1.4% of the sample.

The chain employs TRBV7-2 and TRBJ1-5; no confident D gene assignment can be made. The TCR comes from an adult who had mild COVID-19 (a few samples of this study predate the infection). The sample titles of this study are shuffled in the database, so cell type and time point are left out. Sample: PBMCs or a T cell subset sorted from them (not recorded which). The nucleotide sequence is given as TGTGCCAGCAGCCCCGGTTACAGAGATAGCAATCAGCCCCAGCATTTT. It is translated as CASSPGYRDSNQPQHF.